Below, one T cell receptor beta chain is given with its context. Its antigen is still unknown. These data belong to a study of cytomegalovirus exposure and HLA in healthy donors. General study findings and limits: As confirmed in vitro, a few CMV-associated chains were specific for CMV antigens. Apparent HLA restriction characterized most CMV-associated TCR beta chains in a later analysis.

The V gene lost 6 bases and the J gene lost 4 bases, with 12 bases spanning the gap. Germline CDR1 reads SNHLY; CDR2 reads FYNNEI. This CDR3 is 13 amino acids long. All the people who gave samples were healthy bone marrow donors. Vbeta (60) and Jbeta (13) primers were used in the PCR. Sequencing used immunoSEQ multiplex PCR; TCRdb keeps in-frame clones, though not all of them. This table holds about 130,000 clones, over 65% found once. The rearrangement uses TRBV2 and TRBJ1-2; D may be TRBD1 (6 bases). The clonotype originates from a man aged 30-40 years in good health and CMV-seropositive. Sequenced: PBMCs. This CDR3 is CASRVGQSYGYTF. In DNA form, the CDR3 reads TGTGCCAGCAGGGTCGGACAGTCCTATGGCTACACCTTC.